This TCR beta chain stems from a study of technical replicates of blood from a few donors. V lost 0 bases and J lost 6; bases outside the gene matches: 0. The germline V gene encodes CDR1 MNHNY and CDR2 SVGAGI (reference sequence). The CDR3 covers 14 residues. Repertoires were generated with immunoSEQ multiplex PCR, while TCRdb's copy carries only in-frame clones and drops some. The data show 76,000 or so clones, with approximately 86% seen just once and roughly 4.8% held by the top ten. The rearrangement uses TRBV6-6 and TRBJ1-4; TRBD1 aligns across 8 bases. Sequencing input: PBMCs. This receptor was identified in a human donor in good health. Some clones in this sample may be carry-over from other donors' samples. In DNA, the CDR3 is TGTGCCAGCAGTTACTCGACAGGGGATGAAAAACTGTTTTTT. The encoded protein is CASSYSTGDEKLFF.